This TCR beta chain appears in the sequencing data of a study of cytomegalovirus exposure and HLA in healthy donors (dated by TCRdb to about 2017). About the full investigation: An earlier analysis of roughly 500 of the donors reported roughly 300 Gb of sequence data and around 120 million unique TCR beta sequences obtained from around 170 million T cells. Donor age, sex, ethnicity and CMV serostatus were compiled alongside the repertoire data. The genetic ancestry cluster associated with self-reported Caucasian donors included about four fifths of the roughly 400 genotyped donors. Across about 370 genotyped donors of the cohort, an average of roughly 250,000 unique TCR beta nucleotide sequences per donor were sequenced, and around 20% of those sequences were non-productive. In a later genetic analysis, genome-wide SNP genotypes for about 65% of the roughly 670 donors were used, and that subset was treated as a discovery cohort. An early release covering just under 650 HLA-typed donors comprised about 300 gigabases of sequencing data and approximately 85 million unique TCR sequences. Class I and class II HLA loci were covered by the typing at four-digit resolution. Using immunosequencing, the study profiled T cell repertoires from 666 subjects and related those repertoires to cytomegalovirus serostatus. To decide whether each TCR beta V gene segment behaved as functional or pseudogenic, an earlier analysis of some 600 of the donors relied on high-throughput TCR beta sequencing. Rather than drawing on any new phenotypic data, the later analysis identified candidate immune exposures from TCR beta sequences and the way those sequences occurred across donors. Every discovery cohort repertoire had been produced on one sequencing platform. The number of donors typed differed by locus, with 629-630 for A, B, C, DRB1 and DQB1, approximately 500 for DQA1, 600 to 610 for DPA1, and roughly 450 for DPB1. High-throughput TCR immunosequencing, statistical association of individual TCRs with disease status, and machine learning were combined to predict cytomegalovirus infection status. A later analysis re-analyzed previously published TCR beta repertoires from 650 to 800 donors and added high-resolution HLA genotyping to study TCR occurrence patterns. Four or five DR-DQ haplotypes were handled as single units for association and clustering, since linkage in the cohort was strong. The study was designed to test whether signatures of past pathogen exposure could be identified by cataloging public T cell receptors. Along with the approximately 600-subject first cohort, a separate validation cohort of more than 90 different subjects was used.

Regarding this clone: Its recognized antigen is unknown. No qualities accompany the bases; no much larger clone lies one base away.

Findings and caveats that apply to the study as a whole: A further reported finding was that TCR beta sequences accurately predicted the HLA-A and HLA-B alleles for most subjects in the first cohort. Immune exposure information for the cohort was limited to CMV serostatus. The classifier was reported to diagnose cytomegalovirus status with high specificity and sensitivity in both the original and validation cohorts. In a later genetic analysis, a missense DCLRE1C variant was associated with V-gene and J-gene trimming of TCR beta chains, and the association was replicated in an independent cohort. Compared with the roughly 700-donor mean, donors in an Asian-associated ancestry cluster had fewer N-insertions in productive TCRs, according to a later genetic analysis. The authors suggested that the approach could potentially be generalized to other disease states and immunological phenotypes. A later analysis found that TCR association rates varied across HLA loci, with DRB1 alleles showing the most associated TCRs and HLA-C alleles the fewest. According to a later analysis, most CMV-associated TCR beta chains appeared to be HLA-restricted, and the HLA associations seemed to be driven largely by CMV exposure. Specific HLA alleles were associated with 18,000 or so TCR beta sequences at a false discovery rate of 0.05 in a later analysis. Compared with equally common non-associated chains, HLA-associated TCR beta chains in a later analysis were more clonally expanded and had lower generation probabilities. Several of the top co-occurrence clusters appeared to be linked to parvovirus B19, influenza, CMV and Epstein-Barr virus, according to a later analysis. Some IMGT-functional V segments, including TRBV6-2 and TRBV6-3, could not be distinguished by the 87-base-pair reads and were therefore excluded. About 17 rarely observed V segments, including chromosome 9 orphons, were excluded from the earlier analysis of several hundred of the donors because counts were too low. Broadly in line with IMGT annotations, most TCR beta V segments showed up in productive rearrangements about 90% or about 30% of the time in an earlier analysis of 587 of the donors. Most TCR sequences were observed very rarely across donors, whereas some public TCRs were present in many individuals. The presence/absence analyses assumed that sequencing depth was roughly uniform across donors, and that assumption may not be true. The sequencing pipeline was judged likely to have produced a cluster of highly shared sequence variants as a technical artifact. The study gave a list of more than 150 TCR beta chains associated with cytomegalovirus. When HLA alleles, especially DR and DQ, strongly co-occurred, TCR associations were difficult to assign to individual alleles. Correlated functional status among segregating V segments might reflect linkage disequilibrium, but an unknown experimental factor could not be ruled out. Because HLA typing was missing for some donors at each locus, association tests included only the typed subset. This cohort had only TCR beta chains sequenced, and the lack of alpha or paired-chain data limited which features could be detected. A few of the identified cytomegalovirus-associated TCR beta chains were confirmed in vitro to be specific for cytomegalovirus antigens.

The cohort consisted of some 730 healthy bone marrow donors. All cohort members were sampled while nominally healthy, although unrecorded immune exposures were likely present. The donor was CMV seropositive and belonged to the group of 250 to 350 seropositive cohort members. Each donor provided a peripheral blood sample, and peripheral blood mononuclear cells were used for TCR beta sequencing. The Qiagen DNeasy Blood Extraction Kit was used to extract genomic DNA from the blood cell samples. From its cysteine to its phenylalanine, the CDR3 spans 14 amino acids. The read is trimmed to its CDR3 DNA, 42 bases read in frame from base 1. Relative to germline, V is 5 bases shorter and J is 0 bases shorter, with 9 bases between their ends. The germline V gene encodes CDR1 SGHVS and CDR2 FQNEAQ. The method behind the library was the immunoSEQ multiplex PCR assay. A mixture of 60 forward primers for TCR Vbeta segments and 13 reverse primers for TCR Jbeta segments was used in the multiplex PCR. The CDR3 region of rearranged TCR beta genes was amplified from genomic DNA by a multiplex PCR assay. On the Illumina HiSeq System, the amplified TCR beta libraries were sequenced as 87-base-pair reads. The published analysis was carried out like this. A later analysis tallied around 82 million unique TCR beta chains across the approximately 670 repertoires, and some 10 million of those chains were shared by two or more donors. Raw reads were error-corrected and collapsed into unique sequences by a nearest-neighbor algorithm in which closely related sequences were merged to remove PCR and sequencing errors. To assign V, D and J gene segments, CDR3 sequences were aligned to IMGT reference sequences. For a sequence to be retained, a match of at least six nucleotides was required to both a V gene segment and a J gene segment. Rearrangements were classified as productive when the CDR3 lacked stop codons and remained in frame with V and J, and all other rearrangements were classified as non-productive. CDR3 was defined according to IMGT convention as the region running from the second conserved V-encoded cysteine to the conserved J-encoded phenylalanine. Sequences without an unambiguous match to a single V gene segment were excluded from the earlier analysis of several hundred of the donors. In an earlier analysis of 450 to 750 of the donors, a V segment was called functional when productive rearrangements were above 56.7%, and segregating when the standard deviation between donors exceeded 5%. A statistical classification framework was developed to diagnose cytomegalovirus status using the catalog of TCR beta chain sequences. A later analysis assigned V and J genes by comparing TCR nucleotide sequences with IMGT/GENE-DB human TR gene sequences. The TCRdist pipeline was used in a later analysis to assign CDR3 sequences and most-parsimonious VDJ recombination scenarios. In a later analysis, each TCR beta chain was defined by its CDR3 amino acid sequence together with its V-gene family, and reads lacking a unique V-gene family were excluded. In a later analysis, fewer than 600 highly shared, low-generation-probability nucleotide sequences were removed to address suspected cross-contamination and a sequencing artifact. For each public chain, a later analysis derived a clonal expansion index from normalized ranks of inferred template counts within each repertoire. A later analysis computed generation probabilities with a VDJ recombination model fitted to out-of-frame rearrangements, and checked the results against IGoR. A later analysis scored TCR-TCR, TCR-HLA and TCR-CMV co-occurrence with hypergeometric tests, applying a repertoire-size bias correction to TCR pairs. False discovery rates were estimated in a later analysis by permuting HLA or CMV assignments 20 times. A later analysis grouped co-occurring TCRs with DBSCAN, adding TCRdist sequence similarity when clustering within HLA-allele-positive subsets. Repertoires with fewer than 30,000 or more than 120,000 public chains, plus five repertoires with anomalous nucleotide sharing, were excluded from co-occurrence clustering. This immuneACCESS table, as held by TCRdb, lists in-frame sequences with V and J called but not all clones. Of the missing ones, under half trace to an unresolved V gene in checked studies; the others have no known cause. Clone size and V and J calls were adopted from that table, with D and trimming inferred from the DNA. A total of approximately 160,000 clones appear in this sample, approximately 70% of them only once. The ten most abundant clones make up 4% to 5% of the sample.

This TCR came from a man between 18 and 29 years old in good health and CMV-seropositive. Sequencing was carried out using PBMCs. The sequence is built from TRBV7-8 and TRBJ2-3; the D gene is perhaps TRBD2, on 6 matching bases. The CDR3 reads CASSPRDSTDTQYF. The sequence in DNA is TGTGCCAGCAGCCCGCGGGACAGCACAGATACGCAGTATTTT.